This T cell receptor beta chain was sequenced during a study of T cell repertoires in cytomegalovirus infection. Study overall: In public TCR beta signatures, there were indications of both CMV infection and matching HLA type.

This CDR3 has 13 residues. The V gene's germline CDR1 is SQVTM and CDR2 ANQGSEA. Germline trimming cut 6 bases from V and 2 bases from J; bases unmatched to any gene: 3. MiXCR, applied by TCRdb to the reads, yields one record per CDR3 protein. The sample comprises more than 150,000 distinct CDR3 sequences, about 20% of which are singletons, and approximately 9.9% rests with the top ten. Whole-study results and caveats: Cumulative frequency of public TCR beta families picked out carriers of CMV plus the relevant HLA. Dominant in the ex vivo response were TCR beta clonotypes restricted by HLA-C and specific for CMV.

On this clonotype itself: What it binds is unknown.

The chain carries TRBV29-1 and TRBJ1-3; 8 bases agree with TRBD1. Input material: PBMCs. The TCR originated in a human donor in good health (CMV status not recorded). Some clones in this sample may be carry-over from other donors' samples. The DNA for the CDR3 is TGCAGCGTGGGACAGGTTGCTGGAAACACCATATATTTT. This sequence encodes CSVGQVAGNTIYF. Full variable domain (missing parts from reference TRBV29-1 and TRBJ1-3): SAVISQKPSRDICQRGTSLTIQCQVDSQVTMMFWYRQQPGQSLTLIATANQGSEATYESGFVIDKFPISRPNLTFSTLTVSNMSPEDSSIYLCSVGQVAGNTIYFGEGSWLTVV.